This T cell receptor beta chain was found in a study of blood T cell repertoires in COVID-19. Turning to the study itself: Collection of acute and convalescent COVID-19 samples took place in the United States, Italy and Spain.

Libraries were prepared by immunoSEQ multiplex PCR; TCRdb keeps only in-frame clonotypes and omits some of them. This table has more than 60,000 clones, 88% appearing once. This clonotype originated in a woman aged 55-70 years with COVID-19, enrolled during active disease. The sequenced sample was peripheral blood.

The CDR3 region is CASRGYSNQPQHF. In DNA form, the CDR3 reads TGTGCCAGCAGGGGCTATAGCAATCAGCCCCAGCATTTT. This chain links TRBV2 with TRBJ1-5; no definite D call. Trimming took 6 bases from V and 0 from J, leaving 6 bases between them. The CDR3 length is 13 residues. Germline V lookup: CDR1 SNHLY, CDR2 FYNNEI.